What follows are 30 T cell receptor beta chains derived from one specimen sequenced in a study of radiation and T cells in renal cell carcinoma. Produced via immunoSEQ multiplex PCR; TCRdb's table is partial and in-frame only. Among 60,000 or so clones listed, approximately 80% were seen once. Sample time point: blood 4 weeks post-SBRT, at nephrectomy. Treatment in this sample: 15 Gy SBRT to primary tumor, nephrectomy 4 weeks later. The sample here was blood, taken from a patient whose treatment included radiotherapy and nephrectomy. The receptors derive from a man aged 60-69 years with renal cell carcinoma.

This rearrangement joins TRBV6-1 to TRBJ1-5; 11 bases are shared with TRBD1. The CDR3 is 18 amino acids. J lost 3 bases, V lost 2 bases, and 9 bases had no gene match. Germline-derived CDR1 and CDR2 are MNHNS and SASEGT. For the CDR3, the DNA is TGTGCCAGCAGTGAATACTGGGACAGGGGGAACTCCAATCAGCCCCAGCATTTT. Protein product: CASSEYWDRGNSNQPQHF.

This chain joins TRBV2 and TRBJ1-2; maybe TRBD1 (5 bases). This CDR3 is built from 15 residues. Germline values: CDR1 SNHLY, CDR2 FYNNEI. V lost 4 bases and J lost 4, with 16 bases in between. Here the CDR3 DNA reads TGTGCCAGCAGTGGGTTAAGGGGCAGGACCTATGGCTACACCTTC. Translation: CASSGLRGRTYGYTF.

The rearrangement uses TRBV13 and TRBJ1-5; D gene uncertain. Trimming cost V 0 bases and J 2 bases, with 8 bases left between them. Germline-derived CDR1 and CDR2 are PRHDT and FYEKMQ (reference sequence). The CDR3 has 15 amino acids. The CDR3 sequence: CASSLGGQGNQPQHF. In DNA, the CDR3 is TGTGCCAGCAGCTTAGGCGGTCAGGGCAATCAGCCCCAGCATTTT.

The chain combines TRBV5-6 with TRBJ2-2; no reliable D call. V lost 2 bases and J lost 6, with 2 bases in between. This CDR3 comprises 11 residues. CDR1 SGHDT and CDR2 YYEEEE come from the germline V gene. DNA of the CDR3: TGTGCCAGCAGCTTTTCCGGGGAGCTGTTTTTT. This encodes CASSFSGELFF.

The V call is TRBV7-2, the J call TRBJ2-2, with 7 bases lining up with TRBD2. This CDR3 has 14 amino acids. In germline, CDR1 is SGHTA, CDR2 FQGNSA. The junction had 5 bases not matched to a gene; V was cut back by 4 bases and J by 6 bases. CDR3 in amino acids: CASSSTGLAGELFF. The CDR3 DNA sequence: TGTGCCAGCAGCTCCACCGGACTAGCCGGGGAGCTGTTTTTT.

This clone has just a few counts. V is TRBV7-9 and J is TRBJ2-3; D is ambiguous. The germline gives CDR1 SEHNR, CDR2 FQNEAQ (reference sequence). The V and J ends lost 5 bases and 2 bases respectively, with 8 bases between them. The CDR3 totals 13 residues. This chain's CDR3 is CASSPQYTDTQYF. The DNA of the CDR3 is TGTGCCAGCAGCCCTCAATACACAGATACGCAGTATTTT.

The sample holds a few counts of this clone. At one end the junction does not follow the germline gene, possibly because of a read error. The chain uses TRBV13 and TRBJ1-1, with D hard to call. Germline V gene data show CDR1 as PRHDT and CDR2 as FYEKMQ (reference sequence). The CDR3 covers 12 residues. The CDR3 spells CASSLGATQAFF. In DNA form, the CDR3 reads TGTGCCAGCAGCTTAGGGGCCACTCAAGCTTTCTTT.

The V and J genes are TRBV7-9 and TRBJ2-5; D is undetermined. This CDR3 has 13 amino acids. V was pared by 3 bases and J by 5 bases, with 10 bases between. The germline V gene encodes CDR1 SEHNR and CDR2 FQNEAQ (reference sequence). Here the CDR3 reads CASSFGPRETQYF. Written as DNA, the CDR3 is TGTGCCAGCAGCTTCGGGCCCCGCGAGACCCAGTACTTC.

The chain employs TRBV5-1 and TRBJ2-3; D is unclear. The CDR3 covers 15 residues. From germline, CDR1 is SGHRS and CDR2 YFSETQ. V dropped 1 base and J dropped 2 bases, with 11 bases sitting between them. The CDR3 reads CASSLTTVATDTQYF. CDR3 in DNA: TGCGCCAGCAGCTTGACCACGGTCGCCACAGATACGCAGTATTTT.

This chain connects TRBV15 to TRBJ2-2; tentative D call: TRBD2 (6 bases). The germline V and J ends were trimmed by 0 bases and 0 bases, with 17 bases remaining between them. Germline V lookup: CDR1 LNHNV, CDR2 YYDKDF (reference sequence). CDR3 size: 19 residues. The CDR3 DNA is TGTGCCACCAGCAGAGATGCCCTGGGACTCCATTCGAACACCGGGGAGCTGTTTTTT. Encoded protein: CATSRDALGLHSNTGELFF. Variable domain in full (rest from reference TRBV15 and TRBJ2-2): DAMVIQNPRYQVTQFGKPVTLSCSQTLNHNVMYWYQQKSSQAPKLLFHYYDKDFNNEADTPDNFQSRRPNTSFCFLDIRSPGLGDTAMYLCATSRDALGLHSNTGELFFGEGSRLTVL.

The V gene is TRBV11-3, the J gene TRBJ2-3; D unclear. The length of the CDR3 is 15 residues. The germline V gene has CDR1 SGHNT and CDR2 YENEEA. V lost 4 bases, J lost 3 bases, and 14 bases lay in between. The CDR3 nucleotides read TGTGCCAGCAGCTCCTCGGGCCAGTTGACAGATACGCAGTATTTT. This translates into CASSSSGQLTDTQYF.

The V and J genes are TRBV12-1 and TRBJ2-3. TRBV12-1 is marked as a pseudogene. CDR3 size: 15 residues. CDR3 loop: CASSPAWRSTDTQYF. The CDR3 region has the DNA TGTGCCAGCAGCCCCGCCTGGCGCTCCACAGATACGCAGTATTTT.

The gene calls are TRBV6-5 and TRBJ2-7; D unresolved. In germline, CDR1 is MNHEY, CDR2 SVGAGI. The CDR3 totals 10 residues. Trimming took 10 bases from V and 3 from J, leaving 7 bases between them. The CDR3 nucleotides read TGTGCCACAGGAATCTACGAGCAGTACTTC. It encodes CATGIYEQYF.

The V and J genes are TRBV4-1 and TRBJ2-7; D unclear. There are 13 residues in the CDR3. Germline CDR1 and CDR2: MGHRA and YSYEKL. The V end lost 0 bases, the J end lost 4 bases, and 7 bases lay between the germline ends. The CDR3 coding sequence is TGCGCCAGCAGCCAAGATCCTAAGTACGAGCAGTACTTC. Protein: CASSQDPKYEQYF.

DNA of the CDR3: TGTGCCAGCAGCGAACGACAGGACGCCTTCTCTGGAAACACCATATATTTT. Its translation: CASSERQDAFSGNTIYF. The chain joins TRBV9 to TRBJ1-3, with D possibly being TRBD1 (6 bases). Trimming shortened V by 3 bases and J by 0 bases, and 16 bases separated the two germline ends. The germline V gene encodes CDR1 SGDLS and CDR2 YYNGEE. The CDR3 has 17 residues.

The CDR3 is CAISEYKGADDGYTF. As DNA, the CDR3 is TGTGCCATCAGTGAGTACAAAGGGGCGGACGATGGCTACACCTTC. The J gene is TRBJ1-2, the V gene TRBV10-3, with a tentative D call TRBD1 (5 bases). Trimming took 1 base from V and 6 from J, leaving 15 bases between them. The CDR3 contains 15 residues. CDR1 is ENHRY and CDR2 is SYGVKD in the germline V gene.

Only one count was recorded for this clone. The rearrangement uses TRBV29-1 and TRBJ2-1; the D gene is possibly TRBD1 (7 bases). Per the germline V gene, CDR1 is SQVTM and CDR2 is ANQGSEA. The CDR3 covers 14 residues. The V end was cut by 5 bases, the J end by 2 bases, with 13 bases between. The CDR3 bases are TGCAGCGTTAACAGGGGAGGAACCTACAATGAGCAGTTCTTC. Encoded protein: CSVNRGGTYNEQFF.

The V gene is TRBV6-6, the J gene TRBJ2-5; D might be TRBD1 (6 bases). The CDR3 is made up of 14 amino acids. CDR1 and CDR2 (germline): MNHNY, SVGAGI (reference sequence). V was shortened by 6 bases and J by 5 bases, with 16 bases between the two germline ends. The CDR3 coding sequence is TGTGCCAGCAGGACAACAGGGAACTCGGAGACCCAGTACTTC. As protein: CASRTTGNSETQYF.

The CDR3 sequence is CASSPEGFPDTQYF. CDR3 DNA sequence: TGTGCCAGCAGCCCCGAAGGGTTCCCAGATACGCAGTATTTT. The chain joins TRBV7-3 to TRBJ2-3; D ambiguous. CDR3 length: 14 residues. CDR1 SGHTA and CDR2 FQGTGA come from the germline V gene. The V end lost 5 bases, the J end lost 4 bases, and 13 bases lay between the germline ends.

The chain recombines TRBV7-2 with TRBJ2-7; 10 bases match TRBD2. The CDR3 contains 15 residues. The V and J ends lost 5 bases and 2 bases, in that order; junction bases with no gene match: 6. Looked up from germline, CDR1 is SGHTA and CDR2 is FQGNSA. The chain's CDR3 is CASSPLAGAAYEQYV. For the CDR3, the DNA is TGTGCCAGCAGCCCGCTAGCGGGAGCAGCCTACGAGCAGTACGTC.

In this sample, this clone turned up a few times. Other DNA sequences of this sample code for an identical CDR3. The CDR3: CAWMWLPNTEAFF. Here the CDR3 DNA reads TGTGCCTGGATGTGGCTGCCGAACACTGAAGCTTTCTTT. V is TRBV30 and J is TRBJ1-1; no clear D. Trimming removed 4 bases from V and 1 base from J, with 10 bases in between. Germline CDR1 is GTSNPN and CDR2 is SVGIG (reference sequence). The CDR3 length is 13 residues. The full variable domain, completed using reference TRBV30 and TRBJ1-1, is SQTIHQWPATLVQPVGSPLSLECTVEGTSNPNLYWYRQAAGRGLQLLFYSVGIGQISSEVPQNLSASRPQDRQFILSSKKLLLSDSGFYLCAWMWLPNTEAFFGQGTRLTVV.

The chain combines TRBV7-9 with TRBJ1-4, with 9 bases identical to TRBD1. CDR3 length: 16 residues. Germline CDR1 and CDR2: SEHNR and FQNEAQ (reference sequence). V dropped 5 bases and J dropped 6; count of bases not matched to a gene: 10. The CDR3 DNA reads as TGTGCCAGCAGCCTAATACAGGGGGCAGGGGATGAAAAACTGTTTTTT. This encodes CASSLIQGAGDEKLFF.

CDR3 coding DNA: TGTGCCAGCAGTTTTCGTAGCGGGGCGAACACCGGGGAGCTGTTTTTT. Its translation is CASSFRSGANTGELFF. The rearrangement joins TRBV27 to TRBJ2-2; 8 nucleotides line up with TRBD2. The ends lost 3 bases at V and 0 bases at J; junction bases unmatched: 3. Germline CDR1 MNHEY, CDR2 SMNVEV (reference sequence). This CDR3 is 16 amino acids long.

This sequence joins TRBV19 and TRBJ1-6; TRBD1 matches at 8 bases. The germline V gene encodes CDR1 LNHDA and CDR2 SQIVND (reference sequence). Losses at the gene ends were 5 bases for V and 7 bases for J; bases not matched to a gene: 4. The CDR3 extends over 14 amino acids. The CDR3 is CASSPRTGNSPLHF. The DNA of the CDR3 is TGTGCCAGTAGTCCTCGGACAGGGAATTCACCCCTCCACTTT.

V gene TRBV14 combines with J gene TRBJ1-2; D gene unclear. The CDR3 covers 16 residues. The germline gives CDR1 SGHDN, CDR2 FVKESK. V was pared by 2 bases and J by 2 bases, with 15 bases between. CDR3 DNA: TGTGCCAGCAGCCAAAGTGCGGCAGACCTCAACTATGGCTACACCTTC. Protein product: CASSQSAADLNYGYTF.

This rearrangement joins TRBV19 to TRBJ2-1, with D possibly matching TRBD1 (6 bases). The CDR3 consists of 15 residues. With 3 bases removed from V and 9 bases from J, the gap between germline ends came to 18 bases. Germline V gene sequence: CDR1 LNHDA, CDR2 SQIVND (reference sequence). CDR3 residues: CASSIAGVVFGEQFF. CDR3 DNA: TGTGCCAGTAGTATCGCAGGGGTCGTCTTCGGTGAGCAGTTCTTC.

The rearrangement joins TRBV4-2 to TRBJ1-2; D call uncertain. Between the trimmed V and J ends, which lost 1 base and 2 bases, there was a span of 11 bases. Germline-derived CDR1 and CDR2 are LGHNA and YNFKEQ. There are 15 residues in the CDR3. CDR3 residues: CASSQGEQLNYGYTF. CDR3 sequence (DNA): TGTGCCAGCAGCCAAGGAGAGCAGTTAAACTATGGCTACACCTTC.

The CDR3 coding sequence is TGTGCCAGCAGCCCAAGGCCGGGACAGGGGTATTACGAGCAGTACTTC. It yields the protein CASSPRPGQGYYEQYF. The chain has TRBV5-6 and TRBJ2-7, with TRBD1 matching 10 bases. The CDR3 covers 16 residues. The germline V gene has CDR1 SGHDT and CDR2 YYEEEE. The J segment lost 4 bases and the V segment lost 4 bases, leaving 11 bases of the junction unmatched.

The chain carries TRBV10-1 and TRBJ2-6; 11 bases map to TRBD1. The ends lost 4 bases at V and 0 bases at J; junction bases unmatched: 8. CDR1 and CDR2 (germline): WNHNN, SYGVQD (reference sequence). The CDR3 is 19 amino acids. Written as DNA, the CDR3 is TGCGCCAGCAGTGCATTAAGAGGGACAGGGGGCTCTGGGGCCAACGTCCTGACTTTC. Translating gives CASSALRGTGGSGANVLTF.

The chain carries TRBV7-9 and TRBJ1-4; maybe TRBD1 (6 bases). CDR3 size: 15 residues. Between the trimmed V and J ends, which lost 6 bases and 8 bases, there was a span of 19 bases. CDR1 SEHNR and CDR2 FQNEAQ come from the germline V gene (reference sequence). CDR3 nucleotides: TGTGCCAGCAGTCCGGCGGCAGGGGCAGGGGAAAAACTGTTTTTT. Protein product: CASSPAAGAGEKLFF. Filled out from reference TRBV7-9 and TRBJ1-4, the complete variable domain reads DTGVSQNPRHKITKRGQNVTFRCDPISEHNRLYWYRQTLGQGPEFLTYFQNEAQLEKSRLLSDRFSAERPKGSFSTLEIQRTEQGDSAMYLCASSPAAGAGEKLFFGSGTQLSVL.